The TCR beta chain under discussion was sequenced for a study of blood T cell repertoires in COVID-19. Across the whole study: Some COVID-19 samples were acute and others convalescent; all came from the United States, Italy and Spain.

The table lists this clone with a count of one. Some clones are missing from TCRdb's copy, which holds only in-frame ones; the method was immunoSEQ multiplex PCR. The table shows about 220,000 clones, with 80% to 90% occurring only once. Trimming cost V 0 bases and J 4 bases, with 12 bases left between them. Per the germline V gene, CDR1 is MGHRA and CDR2 is YSYEKL. The CDR3 runs to 16 residues. This clonotype originated in a woman aged 45-65 years with acute or convalescent COVID-19. The V call is TRBV4-1, the J call TRBJ1-4, with a possible D match to TRBD1 (6 bases). Material for sequencing was peripheral blood. CDR3 bases: TGCGCCAGCAGCCAAGATGAGGGGGGGGTTAATGAAAAACTGTTTTTT. Translation gives CASSQDEGGVNEKLFF.